This TCR beta chain was obtained from a study of blood T cell repertoires in COVID-19 (dated by TCRdb to the early 2020s). About the investigation overall: Samples covering the acute and convalescent phases of COVID-19 were provided by collaborators in the United States, Italy and Spain. The material from the prospective study consisted of cDNA or gDNA derived from T cells, B-cell-depleted T cells, or PBMCs. Subjects who had been exposed to COVID-19, were actively infected with it, or had recovered from it provided the deeply sampled blood TCRbeta repertoires that made up the dataset. A freely available public database, intended as a resource for researchers studying the immune response to SARS-CoV-2, is where the repertoires were released. Samples came from the ongoing ImmuneRACE study (first 160 participants) plus 1,254 subjects from 6 global collaborators. Sample metadata almost always included a de-identified subject ID, COVID-19 status, age in years and sex. Where HLA class I and class II types were available, the types were taken from metadata supplied by the sample provider, not from assay-based typing. Results the study describes overall, beyond this receptor: How much clinical and demographic metadata was included differed by source and by participant, and the metadata was provided uncurated.

The immunoSEQ Assay, a bias-controlled multiplex PCR, was used to amplify TCRbeta CDR3 regions from genomic DNA. Regarding the original processing steps: The number of nucleated cells in each sample was estimated from the amplification of reference gene primers within the assay. Sequence reads were collapsed and filtered to measure the absolute abundance of every unique TCRbeta CDR3 rearrangement. For each sample, productive Simpson clonality was calculated by taking the square root of Simpson's diversity index across productive rearrangements. The source is immuneACCESS, and TCRdb retained only in-frame sequences with V and J called. Part of the clones is not carried over; for the studies checked, unresolved V genes explain less than half of this, and the remainder is unexplained. For V, J and clone size, that table is used; D and trimming come from the DNA. Across this sample there are roughly 300,000 clones, with about 86% seen only once. The ten top clones hold roughly 4.2% of the sample.

Participants in the prospective study were aged roughly 18 to 100 years, lived in about two dozen United States geographic areas, and enrolled through a virtual design. In the prospective study, participants were assigned to cohorts based on the clinical history participants reported in a screening survey and a study questionnaire. Each participant in the prospective study had whole blood, serum and a nasopharyngeal or oropharyngeal swab collected by mobile phlebotomists. Over a roughly 2-month period, participants in the prospective study had the option of providing additional blood draws and questionnaires. Before DNA extraction, prospective study blood samples were shipped either frozen or at room temperature. This clone was counted a few times. No antigen is known for it. Nothing much larger sits one base from this clone, and base qualities are not available. The germline V gene sets CDR1 to MNHEY and CDR2 to SVGEGT. V loses 2 bases, J loses 8 bases, and the germline ends lie 27 bases apart. Spanning cysteine to phenylalanine, the CDR3 consists of 18 amino acids. Solely the CDR3 DNA is kept, with 54 bases framed from the first base.

The sample comprised PBMCs or T cells enriched from blood (not recorded which). This TCR came from a woman aged 35 to 49 with acute COVID-19. The sequence links TRBV6-2 or TRBV6-3 to TRBJ1-2; matching of 5 bases hints at TRBD1 as the D gene. The DNA reads as follows: TGTGCCAGCAGTTACGACCAAACAGGCCTGATACTATTTGGCGGCTACACCTTC. The translation is CASSYDQTGLILFGGYTF.